Below are 15 T cell receptor beta chains sequenced from a single sample in a study of blood T cells in healthy people across ages. It was with a sample-barcoded 5' primer and a J-beta primer mix that a second PCR of roughly 6 to 12 cycles was run. TCRdb reprocessed the 5' RACE reads with MiXCR, giving one entry per CDR3 protein. The sample includes roughly 1,500,000 distinct CDR3 sequences, 42% of them seen just once. Sequencing used blood. Every receptor here comes from a woman younger than 35 in good health.

This clonotype was counted at least ten times. The rearrangement links TRBV20-1 to TRBJ1-2; 10 bases align to TRBD1. From germline, CDR1 is DFQATT and CDR2 SNEGSKA (reference sequence). The CDR3 loop spans 13 amino acids. The V segment lost 5 bases and the J segment 3 bases; nucleotides outside the gene matches: 3. CDR3 nucleotides: TGCAGTGCTCCTGGACAGGGGGACTATGGCTACACCTTC. It encodes CSAPGQGDYGYTF.

The J gene is TRBJ2-1, the V gene TRBV14, with 13 bases aligning to TRBD2. V trimming: 4 bases; J trimming: 8 bases; junction bases outside the gene matches: 11. CDR1 SGHDN and CDR2 FVKESK come from the germline V gene. The CDR3 spans 17 residues. CDR3 sequence: CASSPWTSGGGGDEQFF. The CDR3 nucleotides read TGTGCCAGCAGCCCTTGGACTAGCGGGGGCGGGGGGGATGAGCAGTTCTTC.

The V and J genes are TRBV24-1 and TRBJ2-1; unclear D gene. The J call may be faulty, since TRBJ2-7 better matches the DNA end. Germline V gene data show CDR1 as KGHDR and CDR2 as SFDVKD. The CDR3 spans 16 residues. The CDR3 loop reads CATSDLAESSYNEQYF. DNA for the CDR3: TGTGCCACCAGTGATTTGGCAGAGAGCTCCTACAATGAGCAGTACTTC.

This clonotype has only a few counts. The chain uses TRBV29-1 and TRBJ2-7; 10 bases are a match to TRBD2. The CDR3 has 14 amino acids. J lost 1 base, V lost 3 bases, and 3 bases had no gene match. Germline CDR1 and CDR2: SQVTM and ANQGSEA. The CDR3 sequence: CSVEASGGSYEQYF. In DNA, the CDR3 is TGCAGCGTTGAGGCTAGCGGGGGTTCCTACGAGCAGTACTTC.

This clonotype was seen ten or more times. The chain carries TRBV5-1 and TRBJ2-6; D not certain. CDR3 length: 14 residues. V lost 5 bases to trimming and J lost 4 bases, with 10 bases between them. Germline CDR1 is SGHRS and CDR2 is YFSETQ. This CDR3 reads CASRGRGGANVLTF. As DNA, the CDR3 is TGCGCCAGCAGGGGCAGAGGCGGGGCCAACGTCCTGACTTTC.

Comments on this clonotype: The junction and the germline gene differ at one end; a read error may be behind it. The chain is built from TRBV25-1 and TRBJ1-2; TRBD1 matches at 8 bases. CDR1 is MGHDK, CDR2 SYGVNS, per germline. CDR3 length: 13 amino acids. In DNA form, the CDR3 reads TGTGCCAGCAGAAGCGACAGGGGCTATGACTACACCTTC. This sequence encodes CASRSDRGYDYTF.

This chain links TRBV27 with TRBJ1-1; 7 nucleotides agree with TRBD1. The CDR3 covers 14 residues. With 2 bases clipped from V and 4 bases from J, the junction kept 4 bases outside the gene matches. Germline values: CDR1 MNHEY, CDR2 SMNVEV (reference sequence). CDR3 nucleotide sequence: TGTGCCAGCAGTTTAGGCAGGACAGGCACTGAAGCTTTCTTT. Translated, it gives CASSLGRTGTEAFF.

The V and J genes are TRBV20-1 and TRBJ1-2, with 8 bases aligning to TRBD1. The CDR3 is made up of 14 amino acids. Germline CDR1 and CDR2: DFQATT and SNEGSKA (reference sequence). The V and J ends lost 6 bases and 5 bases, in that order; junction bases with no gene match: 11. DNA for the CDR3: TGCAGTGCGCCCTCACACGACAGGGGTTATGGCTACACCTTC. Residues: CSAPSHDRGYGYTF.

The chain is built from TRBV10-3 and TRBJ2-5, with D hard to call. Per germline, CDR1 ENHRY and CDR2 SYGVKD. This CDR3 is built from 16 residues. The V end was cut by 3 bases, the J end by 1 base, with 15 bases between. CDR3 region: CAISEPRRLSQETQYF. In DNA, the CDR3 is TGTGCCATCAGTGAACCCAGACGCCTATCCCAAGAGACCCAGTACTTC.

The genes are TRBV15 and TRBJ1-4, with D perhaps TRBD1 (5 bases). The CDR3 runs to 15 residues. With 0 bases removed from V and 4 bases from J, the gap between germline ends came to 9 bases. The germline CDR1 and CDR2 sequences are LNHNV and YYDKDF (reference sequence). CDR3 protein: CATSRDGGVNEKLFF. DNA for the CDR3: TGTGCCACCAGCAGAGATGGGGGGGTTAATGAAAAACTGTTTTTT.

This rearrangement joins TRBV7-2 to TRBJ2-3; D is undetermined. The CDR3 length is 12 residues. V lost 3 bases, J lost 14 bases, and 15 bases lay in between. CDR1 is SGHTA, CDR2 FQGNSA, per germline. In DNA form, the CDR3 reads TGTGCCAGCAGCTTTGAGGTCCACCCGGGGTATTTT. The encoded protein is CASSFEVHPGYF.

This chain connects TRBV28 to TRBJ1-2, with D maybe TRBD1 (6 bases). V dropped 7 bases and J dropped 4 bases, with 13 bases sitting between them. This CDR3 has 13 amino acids. The germline gives CDR1 MDHEN, CDR2 SYDVKM. The CDR3 nucleotides read TGTGCCAGCACCCGGACAGAATCCTATGGCTACACCTTC. It yields the protein CASTRTESYGYTF.

V gene TRBV28 combines with J gene TRBJ2-7; D possibly corresponds to TRBD1 (6 bases). Trimming shortened V by 6 bases and J by 1 base, and 13 bases separated the two germline ends. There are 14 residues in the CDR3. The germline V gene has CDR1 MDHEN and CDR2 SYDVKM. The CDR3 DNA follows: TGTGCCAGCAGGGGGGCTAAGGGGTCCTACGAGCAGTACTTC. It translates to CASRGAKGSYEQYF.

The V and J genes are TRBV6-6 and TRBJ2-3; perhaps TRBD2 as D (6 bases). Trimming left V 5 bases short and J 2 bases short, with 14 bases between. CDR3 length: 15 residues. Germline loops: CDR1 MNHNY, CDR2 SVGAGI (reference sequence). The CDR3 DNA reads TGTGCCAGCAGTGTCCTTAGCGGCCTCACAGATACGCAGTATTTT. It specifies CASSVLSGLTDTQYF.

The chain employs TRBV6-1 and TRBJ1-2, with TRBD1 matching 8 bases. There are 14 residues in the CDR3. Germline V lookup: CDR1 MNHNS, CDR2 SASEGT. J gave up 5 bases and V 0 bases, and 2 bases lay outside the gene matches. The CDR3 sequence is CASSEAGQAYGYTF. The CDR3 DNA follows: TGTGCCAGCAGTGAAGCGGGACAGGCTTATGGCTACACCTTC.